What follows describes a single TCR beta chain. Generated by immunoSEQ multiplex PCR, the TCRdb table keeps only in-frame clones and is missing some. The sample consists of around 160,000 clones, 88% of them appearing once. This sample's time point: baseline pretreatment blood. Treatment here: 15 Gy SBRT to primary tumor, nephrectomy 4 weeks later. This sample was included in a study of radiation and T cells in renal cell carcinoma. The TCR was taken from an older woman with renal cell carcinoma. Sequencing was performed on blood, taken from a patient whose treatment included radiotherapy and nephrectomy.

In DNA form, the CDR3 reads TGTGCCAGGTTCCTGACCCACCCCAGCTCTGGAAACACCATATATTTT. Protein product: CARFLTHPSSGNTIYF. The chain joins TRBV6-6 to TRBJ1-3; D gene unclear. V lost 9 bases and J lost 0, with 18 bases in between. The CDR3 is made up of 16 amino acids. Germline V gene data show CDR1 as MNHNY and CDR2 as SVGAGI (reference sequence).